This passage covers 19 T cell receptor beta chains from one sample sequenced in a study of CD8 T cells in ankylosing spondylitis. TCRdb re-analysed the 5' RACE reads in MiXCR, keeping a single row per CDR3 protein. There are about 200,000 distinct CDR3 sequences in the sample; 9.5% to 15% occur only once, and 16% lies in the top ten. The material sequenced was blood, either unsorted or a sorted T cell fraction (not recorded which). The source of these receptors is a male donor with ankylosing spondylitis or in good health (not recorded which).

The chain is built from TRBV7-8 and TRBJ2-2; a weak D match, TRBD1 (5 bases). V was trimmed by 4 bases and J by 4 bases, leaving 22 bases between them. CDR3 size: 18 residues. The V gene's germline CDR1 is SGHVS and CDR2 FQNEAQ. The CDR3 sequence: CASSYYMGLSLSTGELFF. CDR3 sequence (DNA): TGTGCCAGCAGCTACTACATGGGGCTCAGCCTCTCCACCGGGGAGCTGTTTTTT. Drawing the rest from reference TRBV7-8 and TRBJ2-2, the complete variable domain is GAGVSQSPRYKVAKRGQDVALRCDPISGHVSLFWYQQALGQGPEFLTYFQNEAQLDKSGLPSDRFFAERPEGSVSTLKIQRTQQEDSAVYLCASSYYMGLSLSTGELFFGEGSRLTVL.

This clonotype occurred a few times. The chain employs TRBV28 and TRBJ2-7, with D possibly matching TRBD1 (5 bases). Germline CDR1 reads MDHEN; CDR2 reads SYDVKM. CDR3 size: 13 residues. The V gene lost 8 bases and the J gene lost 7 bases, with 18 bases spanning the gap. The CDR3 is CASGQGVASEQYF. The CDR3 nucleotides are TGTGCCAGCGGGCAGGGTGTTGCGAGTGAGCAGTACTTC.

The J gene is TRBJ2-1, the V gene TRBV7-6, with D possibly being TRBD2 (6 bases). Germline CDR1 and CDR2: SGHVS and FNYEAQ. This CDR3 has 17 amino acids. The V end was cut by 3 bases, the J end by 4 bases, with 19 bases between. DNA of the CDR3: TGTGCCAGCAGCTTGAGTGGTCCGGGAGTAAGATACAATGAGCAGTTCTTC. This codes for CASSLSGPGVRYNEQFF.

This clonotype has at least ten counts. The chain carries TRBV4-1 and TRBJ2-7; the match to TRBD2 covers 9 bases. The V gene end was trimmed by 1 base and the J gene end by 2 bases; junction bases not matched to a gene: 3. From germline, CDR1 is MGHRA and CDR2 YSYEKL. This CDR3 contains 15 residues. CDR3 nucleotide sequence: TGCGCCAGCAGCCAAGGACTAGCGGAGACCTACGAGCAGTACTTC. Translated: CASSQGLAETYEQYF.

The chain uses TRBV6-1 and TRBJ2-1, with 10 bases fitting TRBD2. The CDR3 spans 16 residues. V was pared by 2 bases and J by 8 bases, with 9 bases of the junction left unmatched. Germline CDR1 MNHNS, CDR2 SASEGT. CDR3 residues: CASSERPSGRSYEQFF. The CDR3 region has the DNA TGTGCCAGCAGTGAAAGGCCTAGCGGGAGAAGCTATGAGCAGTTCTTC.

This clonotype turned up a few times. CDR3 in amino acids: CASSLGGGGGDTQYF. CDR3 coding DNA: TGTGCCAGCAGCTTAGGGGGTGGCGGAGGGGATACGCAGTATTTT. The chain has TRBV7-6 and TRBJ2-3; D is perhaps TRBD2 (6 bases). There are 15 residues in the CDR3. V dropped 1 base and J dropped 6 bases, with 14 bases sitting between them. CDR1 is SGHVS and CDR2 is FNYEAQ in the germline V gene.

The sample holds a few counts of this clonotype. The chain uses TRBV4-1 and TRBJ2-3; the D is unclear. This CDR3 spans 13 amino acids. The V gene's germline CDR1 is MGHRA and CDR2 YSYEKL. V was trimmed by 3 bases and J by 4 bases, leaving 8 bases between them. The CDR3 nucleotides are TGCGCCAGCAGCCAGGTAATCTCAGATACGCAGTATTTT. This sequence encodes CASSQVISDTQYF.

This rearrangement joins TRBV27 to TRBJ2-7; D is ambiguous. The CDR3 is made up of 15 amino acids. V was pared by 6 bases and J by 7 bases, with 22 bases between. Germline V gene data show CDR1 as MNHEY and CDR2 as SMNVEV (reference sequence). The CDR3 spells CASSHFSRWGAEQYF. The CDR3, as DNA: TGTGCCAGCAGCCACTTCAGCAGGTGGGGTGCGGAGCAGTACTTC.

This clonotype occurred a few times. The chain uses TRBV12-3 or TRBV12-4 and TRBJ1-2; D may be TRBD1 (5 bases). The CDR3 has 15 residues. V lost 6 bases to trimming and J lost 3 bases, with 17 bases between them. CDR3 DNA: TGTGCCAGCAGCCTTACAGGATCCCTAGACTATGGCTACACCTTC. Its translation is CASSLTGSLDYGYTF.

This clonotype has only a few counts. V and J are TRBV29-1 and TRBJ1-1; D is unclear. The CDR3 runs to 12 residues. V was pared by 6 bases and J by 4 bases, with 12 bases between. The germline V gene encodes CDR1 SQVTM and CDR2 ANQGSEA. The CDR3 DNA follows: TGCAGCGTCGCACACCGCGGCACTGAAGCTTTCTTT. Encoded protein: CSVAHRGTEAFF.

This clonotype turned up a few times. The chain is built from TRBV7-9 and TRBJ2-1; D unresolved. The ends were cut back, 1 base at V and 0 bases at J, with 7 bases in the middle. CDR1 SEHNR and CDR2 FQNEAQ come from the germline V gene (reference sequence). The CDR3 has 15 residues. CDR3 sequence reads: CASSLGVASYNEQFF. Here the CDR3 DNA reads TGTGCCAGCAGCTTAGGGGTAGCCTCCTACAATGAGCAGTTCTTC.

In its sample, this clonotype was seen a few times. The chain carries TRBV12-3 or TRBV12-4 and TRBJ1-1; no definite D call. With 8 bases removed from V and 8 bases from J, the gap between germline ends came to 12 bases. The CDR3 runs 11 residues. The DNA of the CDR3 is TGTGCCAGCGGACGGGGAGGGGAAGCTTTCTTT. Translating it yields CASGRGGEAFF.

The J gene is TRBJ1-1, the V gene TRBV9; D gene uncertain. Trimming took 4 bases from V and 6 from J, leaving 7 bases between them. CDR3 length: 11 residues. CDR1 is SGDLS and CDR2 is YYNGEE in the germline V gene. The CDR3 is CASSRGAEAFF. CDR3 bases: TGTGCCAGCAGCCGGGGAGCTGAAGCTTTCTTT.

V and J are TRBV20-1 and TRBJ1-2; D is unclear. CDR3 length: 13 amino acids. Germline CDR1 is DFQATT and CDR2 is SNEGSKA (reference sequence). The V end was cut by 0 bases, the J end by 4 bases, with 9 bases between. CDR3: CSARDLYGYGYTF. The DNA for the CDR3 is TGCAGTGCTAGAGATCTTTATGGCTATGGCTACACCTTC.

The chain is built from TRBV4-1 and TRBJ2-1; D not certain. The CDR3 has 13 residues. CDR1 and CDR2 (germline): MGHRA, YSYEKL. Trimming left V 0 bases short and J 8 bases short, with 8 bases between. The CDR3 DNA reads TGCGCCAGCAGCCAAGATTTTCCCGATGAGCAGTTCTTC. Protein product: CASSQDFPDEQFF.

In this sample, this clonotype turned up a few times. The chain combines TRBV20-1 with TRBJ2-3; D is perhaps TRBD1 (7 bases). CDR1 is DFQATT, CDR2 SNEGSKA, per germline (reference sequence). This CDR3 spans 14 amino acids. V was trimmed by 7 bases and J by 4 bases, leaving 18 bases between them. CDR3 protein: CSGAVGRGADTQYF. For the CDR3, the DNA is TGCAGTGGGGCCGTTGGCAGGGGGGCAGATACGCAGTATTTT.

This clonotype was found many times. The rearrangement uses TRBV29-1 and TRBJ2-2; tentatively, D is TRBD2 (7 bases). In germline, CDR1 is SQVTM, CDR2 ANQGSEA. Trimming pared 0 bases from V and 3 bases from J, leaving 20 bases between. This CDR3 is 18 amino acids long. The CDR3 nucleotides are TGCAGCGTTGAAGAATACTCCTCACGGGGGGCCGACACCGGGGAGCTGTTTTTT. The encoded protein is CSVEEYSSRGADTGELFF.

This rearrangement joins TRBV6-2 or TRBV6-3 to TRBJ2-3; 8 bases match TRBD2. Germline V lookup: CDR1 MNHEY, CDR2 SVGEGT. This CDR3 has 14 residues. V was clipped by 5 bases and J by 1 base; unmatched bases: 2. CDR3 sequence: CASSHGGGTDTQYF. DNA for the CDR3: TGTGCCAGCAGTCACGGGGGGGGCACAGATACGCAGTATTTT.

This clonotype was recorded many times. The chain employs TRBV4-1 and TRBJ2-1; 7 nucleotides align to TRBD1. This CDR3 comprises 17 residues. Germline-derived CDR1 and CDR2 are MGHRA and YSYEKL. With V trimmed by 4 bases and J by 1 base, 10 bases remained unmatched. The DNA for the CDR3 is TGCGCCAGCAGCCCCTACAGGGGCTCTACTTCCTACAATGAGCAGTTCTTC. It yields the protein CASSPYRGSTSYNEQFF.